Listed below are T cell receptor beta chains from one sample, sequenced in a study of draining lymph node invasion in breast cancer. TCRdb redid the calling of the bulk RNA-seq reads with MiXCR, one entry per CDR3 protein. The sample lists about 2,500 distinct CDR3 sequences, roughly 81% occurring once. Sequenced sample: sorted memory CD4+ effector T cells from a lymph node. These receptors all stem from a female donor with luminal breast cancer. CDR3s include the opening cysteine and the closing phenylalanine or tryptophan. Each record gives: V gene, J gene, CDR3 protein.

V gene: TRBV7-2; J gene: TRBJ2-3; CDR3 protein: CASSSIDWTSGARAASTDTQYF
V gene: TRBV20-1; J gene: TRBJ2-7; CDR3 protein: CSARGDRDEQYF
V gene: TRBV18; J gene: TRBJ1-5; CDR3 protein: CASSPPGGINQPQHF
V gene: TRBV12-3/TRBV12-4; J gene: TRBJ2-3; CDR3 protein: CASMQEAGRTDTQYF
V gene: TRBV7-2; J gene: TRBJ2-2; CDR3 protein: CASSLALGGSGELFF
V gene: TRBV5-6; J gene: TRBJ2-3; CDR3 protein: CASSSGGTTDTQYF
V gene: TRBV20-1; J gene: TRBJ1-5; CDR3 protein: CSAPRKGQINQPQHF
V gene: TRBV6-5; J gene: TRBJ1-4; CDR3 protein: CASSSRGGLDEKLFF
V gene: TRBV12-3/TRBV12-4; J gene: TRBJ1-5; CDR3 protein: CASRSAGISNQPQHF
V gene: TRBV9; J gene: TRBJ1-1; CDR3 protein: CASSRLYNEAFF
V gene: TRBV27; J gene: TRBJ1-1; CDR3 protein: CASSGPGRAFF
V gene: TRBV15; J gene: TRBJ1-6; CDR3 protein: CATSRVAGRDNSPLHF
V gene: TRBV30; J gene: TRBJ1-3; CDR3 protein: CAWGRGIFSGNTIYF
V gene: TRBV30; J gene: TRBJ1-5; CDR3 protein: CAWAGSSNQPQHF
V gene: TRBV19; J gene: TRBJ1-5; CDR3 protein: CASRRQRSSNQPQHF
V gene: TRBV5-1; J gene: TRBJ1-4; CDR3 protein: CASSLGGEKLFF